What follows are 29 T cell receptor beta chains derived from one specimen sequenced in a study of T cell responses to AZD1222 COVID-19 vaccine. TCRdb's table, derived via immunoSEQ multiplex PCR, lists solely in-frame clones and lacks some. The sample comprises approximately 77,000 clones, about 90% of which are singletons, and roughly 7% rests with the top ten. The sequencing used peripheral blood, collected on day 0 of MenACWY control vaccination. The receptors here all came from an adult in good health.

The CDR3 DNA reads as TGCAGCGTTTCCGGGGGTTCGGACACCGGGGAGCTGTTTTTT. This encodes CSVSGGSDTGELFF. This sequence joins TRBV29-1 and TRBJ2-2; maybe TRBD2 (6 bases). The germline CDR1 and CDR2 sequences are SQVTM and ANQGSEA. The CDR3 length is 14 residues. Trimming pared 5 bases from V and 3 bases from J, leaving 13 bases between.

The CDR3 DNA follows: TGTGCCAGTAGTATGATAGCGGGAGGGACGAGCACAGATACGCAGTATTTT. It codes for CASSMIAGGTSTDTQYF. The rearrangement uses TRBV19 and TRBJ2-3; the match to TRBD2 covers 11 bases. Trimming took 3 bases from V and 0 from J; bases not matched to a gene: 5. This CDR3 comprises 17 residues. Germline assignment: CDR1 LNHDA and CDR2 SQIVND (reference sequence).

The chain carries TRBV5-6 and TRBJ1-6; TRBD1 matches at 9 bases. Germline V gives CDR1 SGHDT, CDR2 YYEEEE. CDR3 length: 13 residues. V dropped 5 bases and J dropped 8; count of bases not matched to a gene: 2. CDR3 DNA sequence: TGTGCCAGCAGGGGACAGGGTCATTCACCCCTCCACTTT. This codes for CASRGQGHSPLHF.

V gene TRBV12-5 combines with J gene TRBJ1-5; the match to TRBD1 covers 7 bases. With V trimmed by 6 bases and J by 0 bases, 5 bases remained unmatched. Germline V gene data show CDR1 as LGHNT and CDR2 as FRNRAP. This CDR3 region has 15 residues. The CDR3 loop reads CASGPGQSSNQPQHF. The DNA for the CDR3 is TGTGCTAGTGGCCCGGGACAGTCTAGCAATCAGCCCCAGCATTTT.

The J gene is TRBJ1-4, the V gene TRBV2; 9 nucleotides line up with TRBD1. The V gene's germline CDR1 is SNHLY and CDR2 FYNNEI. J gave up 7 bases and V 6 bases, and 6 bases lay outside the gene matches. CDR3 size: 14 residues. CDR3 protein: CASRTDRGAEKLFF. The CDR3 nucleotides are TGTGCCAGCAGGACTGACAGGGGGGCTGAAAAACTGTTTTTT.

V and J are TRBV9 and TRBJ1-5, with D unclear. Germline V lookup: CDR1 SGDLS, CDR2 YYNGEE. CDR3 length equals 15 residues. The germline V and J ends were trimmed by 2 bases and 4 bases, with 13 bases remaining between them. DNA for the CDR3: TGTGCCAGCAGCGTTTTCTTGGCCCTTAATCAGCCCCAGCATTTT. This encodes CASSVFLALNQPQHF.

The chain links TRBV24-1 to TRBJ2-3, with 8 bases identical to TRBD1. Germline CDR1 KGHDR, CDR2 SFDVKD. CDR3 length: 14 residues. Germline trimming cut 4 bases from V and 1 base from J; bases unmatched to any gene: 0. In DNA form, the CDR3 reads TGTGCCACCAGTGAGACAGGGGGCACAGATACGCAGTATTTT. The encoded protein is CATSETGGTDTQYF.

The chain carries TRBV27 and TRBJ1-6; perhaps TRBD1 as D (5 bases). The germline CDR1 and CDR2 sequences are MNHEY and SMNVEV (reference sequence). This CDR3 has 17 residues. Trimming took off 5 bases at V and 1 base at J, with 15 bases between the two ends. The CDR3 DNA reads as TGTGCCAGCAGTCCTTCAGGGAAGCAGTCCTATAATTCACCCCTCCACTTT. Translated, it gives CASSPSGKQSYNSPLHF.

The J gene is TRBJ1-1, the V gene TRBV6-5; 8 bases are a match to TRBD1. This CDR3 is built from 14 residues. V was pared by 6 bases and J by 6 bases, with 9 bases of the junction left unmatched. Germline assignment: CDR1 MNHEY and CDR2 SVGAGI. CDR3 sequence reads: CASRMTGVESEAFF. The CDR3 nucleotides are TGTGCCAGCAGGATGACAGGGGTCGAATCTGAAGCTTTCTTT.

This CDR3 is CASSYARDRLNQPQHF. CDR3 coding DNA: TGTGCCAGCAGTTACGCAAGGGACAGACTTAATCAGCCCCAGCATTTT. The J gene is TRBJ1-5, the V gene TRBV6-5; 7 bases line up with TRBD1. Germline CDR1 reads MNHEY; CDR2 reads SVGAGI. After removal of 2 bases from V and 4 bases from J, the junction contained 8 bases not matched to a gene. The CDR3 runs to 16 residues.

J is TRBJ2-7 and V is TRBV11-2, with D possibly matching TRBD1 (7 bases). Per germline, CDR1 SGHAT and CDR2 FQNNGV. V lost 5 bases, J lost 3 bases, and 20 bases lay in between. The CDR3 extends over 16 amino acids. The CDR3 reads CASSVVGGGPLYEQYF. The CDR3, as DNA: TGTGCCAGCAGCGTAGTAGGAGGGGGCCCACTCTACGAGCAGTACTTC.

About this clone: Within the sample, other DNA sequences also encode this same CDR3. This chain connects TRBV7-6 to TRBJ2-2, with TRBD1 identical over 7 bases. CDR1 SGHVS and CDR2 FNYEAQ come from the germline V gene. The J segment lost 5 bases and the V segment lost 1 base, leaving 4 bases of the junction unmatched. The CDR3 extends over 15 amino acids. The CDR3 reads CASSLGQGGTGELFF. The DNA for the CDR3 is TGTGCCAGCAGCTTAGGACAGGGTGGAACCGGGGAGCTGTTTTTT.

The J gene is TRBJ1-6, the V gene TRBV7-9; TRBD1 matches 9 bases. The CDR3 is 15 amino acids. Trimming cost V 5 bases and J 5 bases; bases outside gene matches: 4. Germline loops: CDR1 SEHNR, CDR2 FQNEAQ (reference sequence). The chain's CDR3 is CASSKWDRDNSPLHF. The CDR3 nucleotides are TGTGCCAGCAGCAAATGGGACAGGGATAATTCACCCCTCCACTTT.

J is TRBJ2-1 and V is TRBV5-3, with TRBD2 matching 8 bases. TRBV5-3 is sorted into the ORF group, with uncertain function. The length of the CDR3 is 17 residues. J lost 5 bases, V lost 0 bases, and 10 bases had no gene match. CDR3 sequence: CARSLARLGRENNEQFF. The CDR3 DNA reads TGTGCCAGAAGCTTGGCCCGACTCGGGAGGGAGAACAATGAGCAGTTCTTC.

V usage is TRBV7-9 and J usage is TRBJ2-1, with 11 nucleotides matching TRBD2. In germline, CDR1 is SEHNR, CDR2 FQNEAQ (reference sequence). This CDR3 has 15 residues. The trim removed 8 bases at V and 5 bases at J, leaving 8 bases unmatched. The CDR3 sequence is CASETGLAENNEQFF. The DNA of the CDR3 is TGTGCCAGCGAAACGGGACTAGCGGAAAACAATGAGCAGTTCTTC. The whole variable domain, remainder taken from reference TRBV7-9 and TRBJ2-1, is DTGVSQNPRHKITKRGQNVTFRCDPISEHNRLYWYRQTLGQGPEFLTYFQNEAQLEKSRLLSDRFSAERPKGSFSTLEIQRTEQGDSAMYLCASETGLAENNEQFFGPGTRLTVL.

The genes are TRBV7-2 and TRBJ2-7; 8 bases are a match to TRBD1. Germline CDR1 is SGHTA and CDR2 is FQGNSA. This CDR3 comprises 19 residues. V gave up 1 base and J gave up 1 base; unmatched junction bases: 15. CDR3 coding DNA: TGTGCCAGCAGCTTAGACGGACAGGGCGTCGGGGTTTCGTCCTACGAGCAGTACTTC. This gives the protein CASSLDGQGVGVSSYEQYF.

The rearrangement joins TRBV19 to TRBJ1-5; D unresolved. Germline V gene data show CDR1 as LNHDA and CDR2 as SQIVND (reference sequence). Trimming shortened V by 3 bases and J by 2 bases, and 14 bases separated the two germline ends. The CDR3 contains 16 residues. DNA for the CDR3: TGTGCCAGTAGTATTCAGTTAGGGCGCGGCAATCAGCCCCAGCATTTT. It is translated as CASSIQLGRGNQPQHF. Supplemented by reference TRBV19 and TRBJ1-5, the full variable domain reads DGGITQSPKYLFRKEGQNVTLSCEQNLNHDAMYWYRQDPGQGLRLIYYSQIVNDFQKGDIAEGYSVSREKKESFPLTVTSAQKNPTAFYLCASSIQLGRGNQPQHFGDGTRLSIL.

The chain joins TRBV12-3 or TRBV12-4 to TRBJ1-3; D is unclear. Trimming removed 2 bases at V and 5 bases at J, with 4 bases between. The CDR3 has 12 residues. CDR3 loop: CASSLNRNTIYF. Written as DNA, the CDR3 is TGTGCCAGCAGTTTAAATCGAAACACCATATATTTT.

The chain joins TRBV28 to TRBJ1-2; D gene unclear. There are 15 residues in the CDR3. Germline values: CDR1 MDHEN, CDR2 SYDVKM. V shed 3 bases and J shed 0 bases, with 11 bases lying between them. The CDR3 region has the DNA TGTGCCAGCAGTTTCGGTGGTCAGGCTAACTATGGCTACACCTTC. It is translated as CASSFGGQANYGYTF.

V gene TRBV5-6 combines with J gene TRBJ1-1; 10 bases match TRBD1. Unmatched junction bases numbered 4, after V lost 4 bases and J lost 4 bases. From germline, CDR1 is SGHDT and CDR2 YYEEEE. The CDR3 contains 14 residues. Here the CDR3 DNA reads TGTGCCAGCAGCCCCGGACAGGGGGGCACTGAAGCTTTCTTT. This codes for CASSPGQGGTEAFF.

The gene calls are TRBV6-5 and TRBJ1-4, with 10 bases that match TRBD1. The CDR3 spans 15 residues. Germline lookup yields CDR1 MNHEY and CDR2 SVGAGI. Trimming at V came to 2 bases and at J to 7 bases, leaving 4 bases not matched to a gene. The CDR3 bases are TGTGCCAGCAGTTACGCCGGGACAGGGGCTGAAAAACTGTTTTTT. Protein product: CASSYAGTGAEKLFF.

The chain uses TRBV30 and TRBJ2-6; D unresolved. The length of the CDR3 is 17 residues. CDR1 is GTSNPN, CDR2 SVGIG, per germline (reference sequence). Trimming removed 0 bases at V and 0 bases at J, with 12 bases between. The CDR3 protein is CAWSVGPFLSGANVLTF. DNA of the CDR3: TGTGCCTGGAGTGTTGGGCCATTCCTCTCTGGGGCCAACGTCCTGACTTTC.

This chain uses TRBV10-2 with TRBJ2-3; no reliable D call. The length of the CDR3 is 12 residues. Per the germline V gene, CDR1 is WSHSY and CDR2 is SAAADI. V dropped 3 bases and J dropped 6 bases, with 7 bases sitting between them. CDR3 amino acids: CASSDRIDTQYF. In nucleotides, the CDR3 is TGCGCCAGCAGTGACCGCATCGATACGCAGTATTTT.

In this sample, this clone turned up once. CDR3 in DNA: TGTGCCAGCAGCCCCGGACAGGGCAATCAGCCCCAGCATTTT. As protein: CASSPGQGNQPQHF. The V gene is TRBV7-8, the J gene TRBJ1-5; TRBD1 aligns across 7 bases. Germline CDR1 is SGHVS and CDR2 is FQNEAQ. The CDR3 contains 14 residues. V lost 5 bases to trimming and J lost 2 bases; unmatched junction nucleotides: 3.

CDR3: CASSLGDRAGEKLFF. The CDR3 DNA sequence: TGCGCCAGCAGCCTAGGGGACAGGGCCGGGGAAAAACTGTTTTTT. The gene calls are TRBV5-1 and TRBJ1-4; the match to TRBD1 covers 9 bases. CDR3 size: 15 residues. Per the germline V gene, CDR1 is SGHRS and CDR2 is YFSETQ. V dropped 4 bases and J dropped 8; count of bases not matched to a gene: 9.

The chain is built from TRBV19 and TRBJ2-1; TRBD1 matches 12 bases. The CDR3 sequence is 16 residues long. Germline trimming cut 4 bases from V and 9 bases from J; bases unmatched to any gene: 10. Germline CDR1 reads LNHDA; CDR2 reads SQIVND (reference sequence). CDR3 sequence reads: CASSKDPGQGAPEQFF. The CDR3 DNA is TGTGCCAGTAGTAAAGACCCGGGACAGGGGGCGCCTGAGCAGTTCTTC.

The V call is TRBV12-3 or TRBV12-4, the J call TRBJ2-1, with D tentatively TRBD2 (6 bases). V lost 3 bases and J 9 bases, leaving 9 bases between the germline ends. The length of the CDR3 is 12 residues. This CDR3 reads CASSFGGGEQFF. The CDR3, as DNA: TGTGCCAGCAGTTTTGGGGGAGGTGAGCAGTTCTTC.

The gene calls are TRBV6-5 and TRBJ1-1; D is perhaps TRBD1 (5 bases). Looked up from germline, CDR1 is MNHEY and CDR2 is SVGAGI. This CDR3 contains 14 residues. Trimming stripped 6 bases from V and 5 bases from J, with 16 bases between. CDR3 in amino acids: CASSNLGGATEAFF. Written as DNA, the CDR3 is TGTGCCAGCAGCAACTTGGGGGGAGCAACTGAAGCTTTCTTT.

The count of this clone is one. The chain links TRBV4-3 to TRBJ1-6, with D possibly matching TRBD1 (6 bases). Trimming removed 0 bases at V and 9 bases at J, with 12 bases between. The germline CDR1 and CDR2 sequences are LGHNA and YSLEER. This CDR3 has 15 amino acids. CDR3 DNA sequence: TGCGCCAGCAGCCAAGATCGGGGGGGCTTTTCACCCCTCCACTTT. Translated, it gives CASSQDRGGFSPLHF.